The entry below gives a single T cell receptor beta chain sequence along with its context. The antigen is not known. If patients had other autoimmune diseases, uncontrolled infections, pregnancy or lactation, they were excluded. Symptoms, serum thyroxine and TRAb, thyroid ultrasound, and orbital computed tomography formed the diagnostic basis. PBMCs were isolated from an approximately 10 ml sample of fresh peripheral blood. This specimen comes from a study of Graves' ophthalmopathy and Graves' hyperthyroidism. Study results and caveats: Among expanded thyroid clonotypes above 0.001 frequency, most also occurred in blood.

Trimming removed 4 bases from V and 0 bases from J, with 11 bases in between. CDR1 and CDR2 (germline): SGHRS, YFSETQ. The CDR3 contains 14 residues. For repertoire sequencing, the TCR beta CDR3 regions were amplified from RNA transcripts. HTBI-primed RT-PCR formed the first round, and a multiplex PCR formed the second. MiXCR, run by TCRdb on the multiplex PCR reads, gives a single entry per CDR3 protein. The sample consists of approximately 700,000 distinct CDR3 sequences, over 40% of them appearing once. Sequenced sample: peripheral blood. The V gene is TRBV5-1, the J gene TRBJ2-7; D is possibly TRBD1 (5 bases). The clonotype comes from an adult man with Graves' ophthalmopathy. The chain's CDR3 is CASSTGHSSYEQYF. CDR3 in DNA: TGCGCCAGCAGCACCGGACACAGCTCCTACGAGCAGTACTTC.